One and the same sample provided the 17 T cell receptor beta chains below, sequenced in a study of blood T cell repertoires in COVID-19. Repertoires were generated with immunoSEQ multiplex PCR, while TCRdb's copy carries only in-frame clones and drops some. Found here are under 40,000 clones, more than 80% of them singletons; the top ten hold approximately 15%. The specimen sequenced was peripheral blood. These receptors were obtained from a woman in her 70s with acute or convalescent COVID-19.

The chain couples TRBV3-1 (or the pseudogene TRBV3-2) to TRBJ1-3; unclear D gene. Looked up from germline, CDR1 is LGHDT and CDR2 is YNNKEL (reference sequence). V was pared by 4 bases and J by 0 bases, with 13 bases between. The CDR3 loop spans 16 amino acids. CDR3 protein: CASSLTVRNSGNTIYF. For the CDR3, the DNA is TGTGCCAGCAGCCTCACAGTCCGGAACTCTGGAAACACCATATATTTT.

This clone was observed once. This chain connects TRBV28 to TRBJ2-7, with a possible D match to TRBD1 (6 bases). Trimming shortened V by 2 bases and J by 2 bases, and 10 bases separated the two germline ends. The CDR3 length is 14 residues. Germline values: CDR1 MDHEN, CDR2 SYDVKM. The CDR3 loop reads CASSLHRDPYEQYF. Written as DNA, the CDR3 is TGTGCCAGCAGTTTACACAGGGACCCCTACGAGCAGTACTTC.

The V gene is TRBV5-1, the J gene TRBJ2-7; TRBD2 aligns across 13 bases. The CDR3 is 19 amino acids. With V trimmed by 2 bases and J by 3 bases, 14 bases remained unmatched. Germline loops: CDR1 SGHRS, CDR2 YFSETQ. The CDR3 region is CASSFALLAGGPTIYEQYF. The CDR3 DNA reads TGCGCCAGCAGCTTCGCCCTACTAGCGGGAGGGCCAACAATCTACGAGCAGTACTTC.

V gene TRBV24-1 combines with J gene TRBJ2-1, with TRBD2 matching over 10 bases. Trimming cost V 6 bases and J 2 bases; bases outside gene matches: 6. CDR3 length equals 16 residues. Germline loops: CDR1 KGHDR, CDR2 SFDVKD. As DNA, the CDR3 is TGTGCCACCAGTACCCCAACTAGCGGGGCCTACAATGAGCAGTTCTTC. It translates to CATSTPTSGAYNEQFF.

This chain links TRBV21-1 with TRBJ2-1; the D segment call TRBD2 is taken from the table without a DNA check. TRBV21-1 is a recognized pseudogene. The length of the CDR3 is 17 residues. CDR3 amino acids: CASSKEPSGPPHNEQFF. The CDR3 DNA sequence: TGTGCCAGCAGCAAGGAGCCGAGCGGGCCCCCCCACAATGAGCAGTTCTTC.

The gene calls are TRBV10-3 and TRBJ1-4, with 10 bases matching TRBD1. The CDR3 totals 14 residues. Per germline, CDR1 ENHRY and CDR2 SYGVKD. Trimming removed 6 bases from V and 7 bases from J; junction bases left unmatched: 5. Here the CDR3 DNA reads TGTGCCATCAGAACCGGGACAGGGGTTGAAAAACTGTTTTTT. Encoded protein: CAIRTGTGVEKLFF.

This clone was counted a single time. V and J are TRBV10-3 and TRBJ2-7; TRBD1 aligns across 9 bases. Germline assignment: CDR1 ENHRY and CDR2 SYGVKD. This CDR3 comprises 15 residues. J was trimmed by 3 bases and V by 4 bases; bases with no gene match: 7. CDR3 residues: CAISGTGGSLYEQYF. The CDR3, as DNA: TGTGCCATCAGTGGAACAGGGGGCTCCCTCTACGAGCAGTACTTC.

In its sample, this clone was seen once. The chain uses TRBV6-6 and TRBJ2-7; D perhaps matches TRBD1 (5 bases). CDR1 is MNHNY and CDR2 is SVGAGI in the germline V gene (reference sequence). V lost 6 bases, J lost 0 bases, and 9 bases lay in between. The CDR3 has 13 amino acids. CDR3 region: CASRTDSSYEQYF. CDR3 coding DNA: TGTGCCAGCAGAACAGACAGCTCCTACGAGCAGTACTTC.

The chain carries TRBV6-5 and TRBJ2-7; D may be TRBD1 (6 bases). CDR3 size: 15 residues. Per germline, CDR1 MNHEY and CDR2 SVGAGI. The V and J ends lost 4 bases and 3 bases respectively, with 16 bases between them. The CDR3 spells CASSFSRGVGYEQYF. In DNA form, the CDR3 reads TGTGCCAGCAGTTTCTCCAGGGGTGTAGGCTACGAGCAGTACTTC.

This chain uses TRBV21-1 with TRBJ2-7; the table names TRBD1, a call not compared with the DNA. TRBV21-1 is a pseudogene. The CDR3 runs to 14 residues. In nucleotides, the CDR3 is TGTGCCAGCAGCAAAATCGGACAGGGTTACGAGCAGTACTTC. Translated, it gives CASSKIGQGYEQYF.

The chain employs TRBV14 and TRBJ2-2, with TRBD2 as a possible D gene (6 bases). The CDR3 sequence is 14 residues long. CDR1 is SGHDN, CDR2 FVKESK, per germline. Between the trimmed V and J ends, which lost 5 bases and 5 bases, there was a span of 12 bases. CDR3 sequence: CASSFRRGTGELFF. DNA for the CDR3: TGTGCCAGCAGCTTTCGGAGGGGAACCGGGGAGCTGTTTTTT.

The rearrangement links TRBV15 to TRBJ2-1; TRBD2 matches 8 bases. The CDR3 has 15 residues. Germline loops: CDR1 LNHNV, CDR2 YYDKDF (reference sequence). Unmatched junction bases numbered 3, after V lost 0 bases and J lost 5 bases. The CDR3 sequence: CATSRDGRADNEQFF. For the CDR3, the DNA is TGTGCCACCAGCAGAGACGGGAGGGCCGACAATGAGCAGTTCTTC. Combining the CDR3 with reference TRBV15 and TRBJ2-1 gives the whole variable domain DAMVIQNPRYQVTQFGKPVTLSCSQTLNHNVMYWYQQKSSQAPKLLFHYYDKDFNNEADTPDNFQSRRPNTSFCFLDIRSPGLGDTAMYLCATSRDGRADNEQFFGPGTRLTVL.

The CDR3 loop reads CASSGRDNTPYEQYF. In DNA form, the CDR3 reads TGTGCCAGCAGTGGCCGGGACAACACGCCCTACGAGCAGTACTTC. V is TRBV25-1 and J is TRBJ2-7, with a weak D call TRBD1 (6 bases). Germline CDR1 and CDR2: MGHDK and SYGVNS. CDR3 length equals 15 residues. V was cut by 4 bases and J by 2 bases, with 15 bases left in between.

This rearrangement joins TRBV7-2 to TRBJ2-7; TRBD1 matches 10 bases. Germline CDR1 reads SGHTA; CDR2 reads FQGNSA. V lost 6 bases, J lost 6 bases, and 8 bases stayed unmatched. The CDR3 extends over 14 amino acids. The CDR3 coding sequence is TGTGCCAGCAGGGATGGGACAGGGGTCTCCGAGCAGTACTTC. Protein: CASRDGTGVSEQYF. Drawing the rest from reference TRBV7-2 and TRBJ2-7, the complete variable domain is GAGVSQSPSNKVTEKGKDVELRCDPISGHTALYWYRQSLGQGLEFLIYFQGNSAPDKSGLPSDRFSAERTGGSVSTLTIQRTQQEDSAVYLCASRDGTGVSEQYFGPGTRLTVT.

J is TRBJ2-1 and V is TRBV9; 11 nucleotides line up with TRBD2. The CDR3 covers 16 residues. The germline gives CDR1 SGDLS, CDR2 YYNGEE. V was clipped by 0 bases and J by 3 bases; unmatched bases: 2. CDR3 bases: TGTGCCAGCAGCGTAGGACTAGCGGGGCTCTACAATGAGCAGTTCTTC. Residues: CASSVGLAGLYNEQFF.

This clone was counted many times. The chain carries TRBV7-2 and TRBJ1-4; D is possibly TRBD1 (5 bases). The CDR3 consists of 15 residues. Germline CDR1 reads SGHTA; CDR2 reads FQGNSA. Trimming took off 1 base at V and 7 bases at J, with 13 bases between the two ends. CDR3 region: CASSLGLGGSEKLFF. The CDR3, as DNA: TGTGCCAGCAGCTTAGGTTTGGGGGGGAGTGAAAAACTGTTTTTT.

This clone has a single count. The V gene is TRBV28, the J gene TRBJ1-4; D is unclear. CDR3 length: 16 amino acids. From germline, CDR1 is MDHEN and CDR2 SYDVKM. Trimming cost V 4 bases and J 1 base, with 13 bases left between them. CDR3 nucleotides: TGTGCCAGCAGTTCTCTGGGCTCCAGAACTAATGAAAAACTGTTTTTT. Encoded protein: CASSSLGSRTNEKLFF.